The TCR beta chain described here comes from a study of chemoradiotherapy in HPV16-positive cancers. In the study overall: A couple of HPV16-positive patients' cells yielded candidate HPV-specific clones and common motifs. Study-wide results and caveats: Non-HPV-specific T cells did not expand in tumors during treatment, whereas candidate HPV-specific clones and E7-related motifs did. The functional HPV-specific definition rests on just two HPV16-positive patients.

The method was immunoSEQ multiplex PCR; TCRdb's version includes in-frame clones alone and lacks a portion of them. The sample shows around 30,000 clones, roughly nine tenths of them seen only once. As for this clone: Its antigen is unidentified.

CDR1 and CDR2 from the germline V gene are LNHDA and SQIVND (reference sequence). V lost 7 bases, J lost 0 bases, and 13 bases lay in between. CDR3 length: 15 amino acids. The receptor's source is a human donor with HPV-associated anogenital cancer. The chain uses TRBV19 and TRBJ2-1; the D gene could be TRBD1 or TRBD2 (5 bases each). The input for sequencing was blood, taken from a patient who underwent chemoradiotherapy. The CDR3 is CASTLGRSSYNEQFF. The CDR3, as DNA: TGTGCCAGTACCTTGGGACGGAGCTCCTACAATGAGCAGTTCTTC. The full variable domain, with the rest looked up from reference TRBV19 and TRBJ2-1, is DGGITQSPKYLFRKEGQNVTLSCEQNLNHDAMYWYRQDPGQGLRLIYYSQIVNDFQKGDIAEGYSVSREKKESFPLTVTSAQKNPTAFYLCASTLGRSSYNEQFFGPGTRLTVL.